These 8 T cell receptor beta chains were all obtained from the same sample, sequenced in a study of blood T cell repertoires in COVID-19. Produced via immunoSEQ multiplex PCR; TCRdb's table is partial and in-frame only. The sample lists under 200,000 clones, 85% to 90% seen once, with approximately 6.6% in the top ten. The sample consisted of PBMCs or T cells enriched from blood (not recorded which). These receptors originate from a woman between 50 and 59 years old who had recovered from COVID-19.

V usage is TRBV6-5 and J usage is TRBJ1-1; 9 bases agree with TRBD1. This CDR3 comprises 13 residues. Germline V lookup: CDR1 MNHEY, CDR2 SVGAGI. Losses at the gene ends were 9 bases for V and 5 bases for J; bases not matched to a gene: 7. The CDR3 nucleotides are TGTGCCAGTTCCGGGACAGGGAGGACTGAAGCTTTCTTT. Its protein product is CASSGTGRTEAFF.

The chain is built from TRBV5-4 and TRBJ2-6, with D tentatively TRBD2 (6 bases). Germline CDR1 reads SGHNT; CDR2 reads YYREEE (reference sequence). V was clipped by 6 bases and J by 0 bases, with 16 bases between them. The length of the CDR3 is 17 residues. The DNA of the CDR3 is TGTGCCAGCACCCTTGGAGGGGTCGCCTCTGGGGCCAACGTCCTGACTTTC. Translated: CASTLGGVASGANVLTF.

The gene calls are TRBV7-6 and TRBJ2-1; 7 bases line up with TRBD2. V shed 5 bases, J shed 4 bases, and the junction held 11 bases outside the gene matches. Germline CDR1 and CDR2: SGHVS and FNYEAQ. The CDR3 consists of 16 residues. CDR3 loop: CASSPLAGLLYNEQFF. The CDR3 DNA reads TGTGCCAGCAGCCCCTTAGCGGGCCTGCTGTACAATGAGCAGTTCTTC.

This rearrangement joins TRBV6-2 or TRBV6-3 to TRBJ2-7, with 8 positions matching TRBD2. Losses at the gene ends were 5 bases for V and 2 bases for J; bases not matched to a gene: 5. Germline lookup yields CDR1 MNHEY and CDR2 SVGEGT. The CDR3 consists of 14 residues. The CDR3 is CASSTSGGPYEQYF. The CDR3 nucleotides read TGTGCCAGCAGTACCTCGGGGGGGCCCTACGAGCAGTACTTC.

Regarding this clone: At one end, the junction sequence differs from germline, possibly due to a read error. The V gene is TRBV11-3, the J gene TRBJ1-3, with TRBD1 identical over 8 bases. Germline V gives CDR1 SGHNT, CDR2 YENEEA. This CDR3 comprises 14 residues. CDR3 DNA sequence: TGTGCCGGCAGCCAGGGGGCGTATGGAAACACCATATATTTT. It translates to CAGSQGAYGNTIYF.

The V call is TRBV6-5, the J call TRBJ2-3; perhaps TRBD1 as D (5 bases). Between the trimmed V and J ends, which lost 6 bases and 2 bases, there was a span of 12 bases. Germline assignment: CDR1 MNHEY and CDR2 SVGAGI. This CDR3 is built from 14 residues. CDR3 protein: CASRRRQTTDTQYF. CDR3 nucleotides: TGTGCCAGCAGACGGAGACAGACCACAGATACGCAGTATTTT.

The chain has TRBV5-6 and TRBJ2-1, with TRBD1 matching 12 bases. Germline V gene lookup returns CDR1 SGHDT and CDR2 YYEEEE. The CDR3 consists of 18 residues. J gave up 4 bases and V 1 base, and 9 bases lay outside the gene matches. CDR3 bases: TGTGCCAGCAGCTTGCCCCCCGGGACAGGGGGCCTTTACAATGAGCAGTTCTTC. Its protein is CASSLPPGTGGLYNEQFF. Full variable domain (missing parts from reference TRBV5-6 and TRBJ2-1): DAGVTQSPTHLIKTRGQQVTLRCSPKSGHDTVSWYQQALGQGPQFIFQYYEEEERQRGNFPDRFSGHQFPNYSSELNVNALLLGDSALYLCASSLPPGTGGLYNEQFFGPGTRLTVL.

The J gene is TRBJ2-7, the V gene TRBV4-3, with 10 bases aligning to TRBD1. There are 15 residues in the CDR3. V gave up 3 bases and J gave up 2 bases; unmatched junction bases: 4. Germline V CDR1 and CDR2: LGHNA, YSLEER. CDR3 DNA sequence: TGCGCCAGCAGCCACACCGGGACAGGGGCCTACGAGCAGTACTTC. Translating it yields CASSHTGTGAYEQYF.